The 4 T cell receptor beta chains reported below all come from one sample, sequenced in a study of T cells in Graves' hyperthyroidism and ophthalmopathy. Amplified TCR beta CDR3 regions derived from RNA transcripts. Using the HTBI primer set, a first-round RT-PCR was run on the TCR CDR3. TCRdb re-analysed the multiplex PCR reads in MiXCR, keeping a single row per CDR3 protein. This sample has roughly 290,000 distinct CDR3 sequences; about a sixth occur once, and the top ten carry just over 55%. Sequenced sample: blood. The receptors come from a woman in her fifties or sixties with Graves' ophthalmopathy.

This clonotype was recorded many times. The V and J genes are TRBV29-1 and TRBJ2-5, with 10 positions matching TRBD2. CDR1 SQVTM and CDR2 ANQGSEA come from the germline V gene. Trimming cost V 5 bases and J 2 bases; bases outside gene matches: 14. The CDR3 runs 17 residues. CDR3 in amino acids: CSVTPGLAFGSQETQYF. CDR3 coding DNA: TGCAGCGTTACCCCGGGACTAGCGTTTGGCTCGCAAGAGACCCAGTACTTC. The entire variable domain, with the rest obtained from reference TRBV29-1 and TRBJ2-5, is as follows: SAVISQKPSRDICQRGTSLTIQCQVDSQVTMMFWYRQQPGQSLTLIATANQGSEATYESGFVIDKFPISRPNLTFSTLTVSNMSPEDSSIYLCSVTPGLAFGSQETQYFGPGTRLLVL.

On this clonotype: A much larger clone differs from this one at a single base, so this may be a read error. The chain joins TRBV11-1 to TRBJ1-1; D is unclear. The germline gives CDR1 SGHAT, CDR2 FQDESV (reference sequence). The CDR3 spans 13 residues. The V end was cut by 3 bases, the J end by 7 bases, with 12 bases between. The CDR3 bases are TGTGCCAGCAGCTTTGAGGGTGACATTGAAGCTTTCTTT. It encodes CASSFEGDIEAFF.

CDR3 amino acids: CASGFSTEAFF. CDR3 bases: TGTGCTAGTGGTTTCTCCACTGAAGCTTTCTTT. This sequence joins TRBV12-5 and TRBJ1-1; D call uncertain. The CDR3 is 11 residues long. Germline CDR1 and CDR2: LGHNT and FRNRAP. Trimming left V 3 bases short and J 4 bases short, with 3 bases between.

The rearrangement joins TRBV7-9 to TRBJ2-7; 11 bases map to TRBD2. Germline-derived CDR1 and CDR2 are SEHNR and FQNEAQ (reference sequence). V lost 1 base and J lost 7; bases outside the gene matches: 6. There are 15 residues in the CDR3. CDR3 sequence: CASSLVLAGEDEQYF. CDR3 DNA: TGTGCCAGCAGCTTAGTACTAGCGGGAGAGGATGAGCAGTACTTC.